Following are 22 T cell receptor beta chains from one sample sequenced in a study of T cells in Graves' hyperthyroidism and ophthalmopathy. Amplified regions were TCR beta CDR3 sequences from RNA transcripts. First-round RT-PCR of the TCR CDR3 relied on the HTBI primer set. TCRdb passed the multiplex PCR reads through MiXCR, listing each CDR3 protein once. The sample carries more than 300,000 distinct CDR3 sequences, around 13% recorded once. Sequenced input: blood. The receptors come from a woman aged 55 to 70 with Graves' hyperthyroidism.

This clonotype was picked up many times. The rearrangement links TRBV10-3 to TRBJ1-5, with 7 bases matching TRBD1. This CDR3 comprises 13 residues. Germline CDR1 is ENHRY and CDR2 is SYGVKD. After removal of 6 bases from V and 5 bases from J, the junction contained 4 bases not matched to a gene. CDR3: CAIRTGYDQPQHF. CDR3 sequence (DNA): TGTGCCATCAGGACAGGGTATGATCAGCCCCAGCATTTT.

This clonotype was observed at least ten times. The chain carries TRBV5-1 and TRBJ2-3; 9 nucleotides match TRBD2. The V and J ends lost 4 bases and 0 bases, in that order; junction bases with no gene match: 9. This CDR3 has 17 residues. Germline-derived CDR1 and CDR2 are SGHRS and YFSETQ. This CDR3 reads CASSKSSGAVSTDTQYF. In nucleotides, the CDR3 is TGCGCCAGCAGCAAGTCTAGCGGGGCCGTTAGCACAGATACGCAGTATTTT.

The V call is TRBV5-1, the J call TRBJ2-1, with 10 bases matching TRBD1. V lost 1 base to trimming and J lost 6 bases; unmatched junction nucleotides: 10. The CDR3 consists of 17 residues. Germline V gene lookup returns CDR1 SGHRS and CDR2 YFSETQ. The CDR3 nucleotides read TGCGCCAGCAGCTTGCCGGGACAGGGGTTAAGGGTCAATGAGCAGTTCTTC. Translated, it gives CASSLPGQGLRVNEQFF. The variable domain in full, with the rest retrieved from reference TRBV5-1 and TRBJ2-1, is KAGVTQTPRYLIKTRGQQVTLSCSPISGHRSVSWYQQTPGQGLQFLFEYFSETQRNKGNFPGRFSGRQFSNSRSEMNVSTLELGDSALYLCASSLPGQGLRVNEQFFGPGTRLTVL.

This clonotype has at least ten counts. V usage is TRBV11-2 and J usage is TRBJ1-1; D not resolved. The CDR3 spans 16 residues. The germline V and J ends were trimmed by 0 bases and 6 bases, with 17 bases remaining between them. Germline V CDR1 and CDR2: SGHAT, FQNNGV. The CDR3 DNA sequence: TGTGCCAGCAGCTTAGAGTTGCGGGCTAGAGGATCTGAAGCTTTCTTT. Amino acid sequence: CASSLELRARGSEAFF.

In DNA form, the CDR3 reads TGTGCCAGCAGTGACACTTACACAGATACGCAGTATTTT. Translating it yields CASSDTYTDTQYF. This chain connects TRBV6-4 to TRBJ2-3; no clear D gene. V gave up 2 bases and J gave up 2 bases, with 5 bases separating them. Germline V gene lookup returns CDR1 MRHNA and CDR2 SNTAGT. The CDR3 covers 13 residues.

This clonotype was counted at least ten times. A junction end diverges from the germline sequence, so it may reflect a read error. CDR3 sequence: CASILGEQRNEQFF. The CDR3 DNA sequence: TGTGCCAGCATCTTAGGGGAGCAGCGGAATGAGCAGTTCTTC. The chain links TRBV7-8 to TRBJ2-1; D could derive from TRBD1 or TRBD2 (5 bases each). Germline V CDR1 and CDR2: SGHVS, FQNEAQ. The CDR3 runs to 14 residues. Variable domain in full (rest from reference TRBV7-8 and TRBJ2-1): GAGVSQSPRYKVAKRGQDVALRCDPISGHVSLFWYQQALGQGPEFLTYFQNEAQLDKSGLPSDRFFAERPEGSVSTLKIQRTQQEDSAVYLCASILGEQRNEQFFGPGTRLTVL.

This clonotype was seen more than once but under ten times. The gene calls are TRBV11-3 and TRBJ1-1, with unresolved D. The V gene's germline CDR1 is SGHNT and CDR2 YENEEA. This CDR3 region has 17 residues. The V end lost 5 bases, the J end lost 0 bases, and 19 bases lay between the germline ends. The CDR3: CASSAGLRRTMNTEAFF. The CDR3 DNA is TGTGCCAGCAGCGCGGGCCTCAGGAGGACCATGAACACTGAAGCTTTCTTT. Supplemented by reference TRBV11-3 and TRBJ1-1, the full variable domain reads EAGVVQSPRYKIIEKKQPVAFWCNPISGHNTLYWYLQNLGQGPELLIRYENEEAVDDSQLPKDRFSAERLKGVDSTLKIQPAELGDSAVYLCASSAGLRRTMNTEAFFGQGTRLTVV.

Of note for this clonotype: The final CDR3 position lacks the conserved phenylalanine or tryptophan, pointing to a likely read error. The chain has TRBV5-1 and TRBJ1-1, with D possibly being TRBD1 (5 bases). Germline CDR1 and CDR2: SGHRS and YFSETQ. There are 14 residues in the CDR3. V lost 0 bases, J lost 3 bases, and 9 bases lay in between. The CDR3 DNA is TGCGCCAGCAGCTTGGCGGGGCCCGACACTGAAGCTTTCCTT. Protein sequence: CASSLAGPDTEAFL.

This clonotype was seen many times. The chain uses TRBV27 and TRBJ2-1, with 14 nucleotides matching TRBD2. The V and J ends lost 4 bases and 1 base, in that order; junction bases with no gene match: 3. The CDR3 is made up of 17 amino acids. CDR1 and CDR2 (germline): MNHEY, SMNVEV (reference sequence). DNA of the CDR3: TGTGCCAGCAGTTGGGGGACTAGCGGGAGATCCTACAATGAGCAGTTCTTC. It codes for CASSWGTSGRSYNEQFF.

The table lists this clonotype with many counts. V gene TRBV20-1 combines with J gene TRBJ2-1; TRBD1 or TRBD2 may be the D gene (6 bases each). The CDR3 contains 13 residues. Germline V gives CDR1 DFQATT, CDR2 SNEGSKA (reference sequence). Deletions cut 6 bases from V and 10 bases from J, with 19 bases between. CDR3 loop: CSAGGAIGTEQFF. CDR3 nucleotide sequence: TGCAGTGCCGGGGGCGCCATTGGGACGGAGCAGTTCTTC.

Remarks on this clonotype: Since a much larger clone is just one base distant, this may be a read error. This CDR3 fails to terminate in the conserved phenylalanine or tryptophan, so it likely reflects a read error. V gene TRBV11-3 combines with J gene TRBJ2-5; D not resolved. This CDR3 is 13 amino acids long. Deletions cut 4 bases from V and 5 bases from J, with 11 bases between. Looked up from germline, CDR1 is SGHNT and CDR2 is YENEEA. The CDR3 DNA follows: TGTGCCAGCAGCTCCTATGGCGTCGAGACCCAGTACCTC. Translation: CASSSYGVETQYL.

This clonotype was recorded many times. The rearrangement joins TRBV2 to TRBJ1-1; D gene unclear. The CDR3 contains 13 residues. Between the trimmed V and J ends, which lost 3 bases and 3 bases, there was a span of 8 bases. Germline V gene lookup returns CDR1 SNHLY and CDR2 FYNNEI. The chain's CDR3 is CASSEGGHTEAFF. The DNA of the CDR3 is TGTGCCAGCAGTGAGGGAGGACACACTGAAGCTTTCTTT.

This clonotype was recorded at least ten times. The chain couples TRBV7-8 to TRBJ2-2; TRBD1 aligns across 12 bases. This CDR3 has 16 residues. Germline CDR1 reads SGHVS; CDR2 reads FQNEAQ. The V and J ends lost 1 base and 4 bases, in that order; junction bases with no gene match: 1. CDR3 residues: CASSLGDRGRTGELFF. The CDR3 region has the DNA TGTGCCAGCAGCTTAGGGGACAGGGGGCGCACCGGGGAGCTGTTTTTT.

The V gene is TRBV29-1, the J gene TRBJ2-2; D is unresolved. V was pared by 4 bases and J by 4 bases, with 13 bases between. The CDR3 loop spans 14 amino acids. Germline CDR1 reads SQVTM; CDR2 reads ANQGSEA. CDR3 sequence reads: CSVAISRSTGELFF. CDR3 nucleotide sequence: TGCAGCGTTGCCATCTCCCGGAGCACCGGGGAGCTGTTTTTT.

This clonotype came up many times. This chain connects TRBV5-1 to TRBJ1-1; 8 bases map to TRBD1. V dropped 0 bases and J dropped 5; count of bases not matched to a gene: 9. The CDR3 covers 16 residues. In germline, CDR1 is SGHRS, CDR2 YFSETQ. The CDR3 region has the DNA TGCGCCAGCAGCTTGGGACAGGGGATTGAAGTGACTGAAGCTTTCTTT. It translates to CASSLGQGIEVTEAFF.

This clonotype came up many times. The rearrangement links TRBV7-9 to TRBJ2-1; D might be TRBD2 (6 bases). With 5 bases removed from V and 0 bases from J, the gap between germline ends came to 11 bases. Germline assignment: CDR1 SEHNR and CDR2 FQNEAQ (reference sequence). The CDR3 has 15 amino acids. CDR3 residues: CASSDSGSSYNEQFF. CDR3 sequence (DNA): TGTGCCAGCAGCGATAGCGGAAGCTCCTACAATGAGCAGTTCTTC.

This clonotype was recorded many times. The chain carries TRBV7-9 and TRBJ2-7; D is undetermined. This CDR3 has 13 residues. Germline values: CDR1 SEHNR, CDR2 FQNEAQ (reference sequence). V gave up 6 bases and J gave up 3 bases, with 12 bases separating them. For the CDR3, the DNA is TGTGCCAGCAGTTTGTGGCAGAGCTACGAGCAGTACTTC. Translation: CASSLWQSYEQYF.

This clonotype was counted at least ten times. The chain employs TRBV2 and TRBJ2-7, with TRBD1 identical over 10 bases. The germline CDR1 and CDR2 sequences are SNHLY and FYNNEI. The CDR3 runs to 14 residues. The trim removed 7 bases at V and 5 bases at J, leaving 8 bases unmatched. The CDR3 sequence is CASTSGQGINEQYF. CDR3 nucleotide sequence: TGTGCCAGCACCTCGGGACAGGGGATCAACGAGCAGTACTTC.

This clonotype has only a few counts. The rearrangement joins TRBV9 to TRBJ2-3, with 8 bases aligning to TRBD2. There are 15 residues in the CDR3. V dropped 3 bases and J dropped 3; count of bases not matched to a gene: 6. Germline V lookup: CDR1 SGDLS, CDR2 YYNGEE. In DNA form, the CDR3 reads TGTGCCAGCAGCGGCGGGAGGCTTAGGACAGATACGCAGTATTTT. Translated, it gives CASSGGRLRTDTQYF.

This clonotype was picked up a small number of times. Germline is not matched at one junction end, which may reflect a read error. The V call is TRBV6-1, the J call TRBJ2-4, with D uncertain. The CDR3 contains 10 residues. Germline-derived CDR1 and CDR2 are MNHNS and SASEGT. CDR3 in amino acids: CASSDRTWFF. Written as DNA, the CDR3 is TGTGCCAGCAGTGATCGTACGTGGTTCTTC.

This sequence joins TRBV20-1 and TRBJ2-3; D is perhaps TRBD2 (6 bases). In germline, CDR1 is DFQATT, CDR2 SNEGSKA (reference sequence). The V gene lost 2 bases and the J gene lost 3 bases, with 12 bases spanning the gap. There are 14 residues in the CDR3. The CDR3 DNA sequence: TGCAGTGCTAGACGTTTCGGGAGAACAGATACGCAGTATTTT. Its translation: CSARRFGRTDTQYF.

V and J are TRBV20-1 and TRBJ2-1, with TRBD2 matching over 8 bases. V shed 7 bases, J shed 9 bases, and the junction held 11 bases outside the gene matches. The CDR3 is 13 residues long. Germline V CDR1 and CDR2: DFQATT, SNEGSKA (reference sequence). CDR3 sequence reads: CSVASGSGGEQFF. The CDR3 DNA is TGCAGTGTAGCCAGCGGGAGTGGGGGTGAGCAGTTCTTC.